A single sample gave rise to the 30 T cell receptor beta chains below, sequenced in a study of siplizumab effects on memory and regulatory T cells. Assay used: immunoSEQ multiplex PCR; TCRdb lists only in-frame clones, some missing. The table records some 110,000 clones, about 93% of them present only once. The sequencing sample was made of CD4+ T cells sorted from blood. The receptors here all came from a human donor in good health.

This chain links TRBV4-2 with TRBJ2-3; 14 bases agree with TRBD2. V trimming: 4 bases; J trimming: 6 bases; junction bases outside the gene matches: 9. Germline CDR1 is LGHNA and CDR2 is YNFKEQ. CDR3 size: 17 residues. The CDR3 spells CASSRQGTSGSFDTQYF. CDR3 in DNA: TGTGCCAGCAGCCGGCAAGGGACTAGCGGGAGTTTTGATACGCAGTATTTT.

This chain connects TRBV30 to TRBJ2-7; the D call may be TRBD1 or TRBD2 (5 bases each). The CDR3 has 15 amino acids. Germline CDR1 GTSNPN, CDR2 SVGIG (reference sequence). Trimming shortened V by 0 bases and J by 0 bases, and 12 bases separated the two germline ends. CDR3 loop: CAWSVGTVSSYEQYF. The CDR3 DNA reads as TGTGCCTGGAGTGTTGGGACGGTGAGCTCCTACGAGCAGTACTTC.

The chain is built from TRBV5-1 and TRBJ2-1; 8 bases align to TRBD2. After removal of 0 bases from V and 5 bases from J, the junction contained 4 bases not matched to a gene. Per the germline V gene, CDR1 is SGHRS and CDR2 is YFSETQ. The CDR3 sequence is 15 residues long. The CDR3 region has the DNA TGCGCCAGCAGCTTGGAGGGCGGGGGGAACAATGAGCAGTTCTTC. Residues: CASSLEGGGNNEQFF.

V is TRBV5-1 and J is TRBJ2-5, with D perhaps TRBD2 (5 bases). CDR1 is SGHRS, CDR2 YFSETQ, per germline. CDR3 length: 14 residues. Deletions cut 0 bases from V and 3 bases from J, with 9 bases between. This CDR3 reads CASSLAVGEETQYF. The CDR3 DNA reads as TGCGCCAGCAGCTTGGCCGTGGGAGAAGAGACCCAGTACTTC.

The J gene is TRBJ1-1, the V gene TRBV5-1; TRBD1 is a possible D gene (5 bases). V lost 4 bases, J lost 3 bases, and 16 bases lay in between. CDR3 length equals 15 residues. In germline, CDR1 is SGHRS, CDR2 YFSETQ. The CDR3 sequence: CASSLHKGRDTEAFF. CDR3 in DNA: TGCGCCAGCAGCCTCCACAAGGGGAGGGACACTGAAGCTTTCTTT.

This chain links TRBV25-1 with TRBJ2-5; 7 bases are shared with TRBD1. Trimming cost V 8 bases and J 0 bases; bases outside gene matches: 9. Germline values: CDR1 MGHDK, CDR2 SYGVNS. The CDR3 has 15 amino acids. CDR3 DNA sequence: TGTGCCAGCGCCCCCTCGGACAGGTACCAAGAGACCCAGTACTTC. Residues: CASAPSDRYQETQYF.

The chain joins TRBV30 to TRBJ1-1; D uncertain. Trimming removed 3 bases from V and 4 bases from J, with 6 bases in between. The CDR3 is 11 amino acids. Germline V gene data show CDR1 as GTSNPN and CDR2 as SVGIG (reference sequence). CDR3 amino acids: CAWRMSTEAFF. The DNA for the CDR3 is TGTGCCTGGAGAATGAGCACTGAAGCTTTCTTT.

The V call is TRBV6-5, the J call TRBJ2-3; 7 positions agree with TRBD2. V trimming: 6 bases; J trimming: 2 bases; junction bases outside the gene matches: 8. The CDR3 has 15 residues. Germline-derived CDR1 and CDR2 are MNHEY and SVGAGI. CDR3 sequence (DNA): TGTGCCAGCAGGAAAATAGCGGGTGCCACAGATACGCAGTATTTT. Its translation is CASRKIAGATDTQYF.

The J gene is TRBJ1-2, the V gene TRBV4-3, with D unclear. Germline V gives CDR1 LGHNA, CDR2 YSLEER. The CDR3 has 15 residues. The germline V and J ends were trimmed by 0 bases and 2 bases, with 10 bases remaining between them. CDR3 DNA sequence: TGCGCCAGCAGCCAAGATCTAGGAGACAACTATGGCTACACCTTC. Translation gives CASSQDLGDNYGYTF.

The chain combines TRBV5-5 with TRBJ1-1; TRBD1 matches 7 bases. V lost 6 bases to trimming and J lost 8 bases; unmatched junction nucleotides: 10. Germline-derived CDR1 and CDR2 are SGHKS and YYEKEE (reference sequence). The CDR3 is 13 residues long. CDR3 sequence (DNA): TGTGCCAGCAACACAGGGGACATTGGGGAAGCTTTCTTT. Encoded protein: CASNTGDIGEAFF.

The chain carries TRBV10-3 and TRBJ2-1, with D uncertain. Germline-derived CDR1 and CDR2 are ENHRY and SYGVKD. The CDR3 has 12 residues. The germline V and J ends were trimmed by 8 bases and 7 bases, with 12 bases remaining between them. The CDR3 here is CAISDGGNEQFF. The CDR3 DNA follows: TGTGCCATCTCCGACGGTGGGAATGAGCAGTTCTTC.

V gene TRBV18 combines with J gene TRBJ1-3; D perhaps matches TRBD1 (5 bases). With 3 bases removed from V and 0 bases from J, the gap between germline ends came to 9 bases. CDR3 length: 15 residues. Germline assignment: CDR1 KGHSH and CDR2 LQKENI. CDR3 DNA: TGTGCCAGCTCACCCGGACAAGTCTCTGGAAACACCATATATTTT. The encoded protein is CASSPGQVSGNTIYF.

This chain connects TRBV15 to TRBJ1-2; D might be TRBD1 (6 bases). The CDR3 contains 14 residues. Deletions cut 8 bases from V and 0 bases from J, with 13 bases between. Per germline, CDR1 LNHNV and CDR2 YYDKDF (reference sequence). The CDR3 loop reads CATRQDLANYGYTF. The DNA for the CDR3 is TGTGCCACCCGACAGGACTTAGCTAACTATGGCTACACCTTC. Full variable domain (outside the CDR3, taken from reference TRBV15 and TRBJ1-2): DAMVIQNPRYQVTQFGKPVTLSCSQTLNHNVMYWYQQKSSQAPKLLFHYYDKDFNNEADTPDNFQSRRPNTSFCFLDIRSPGLGDTAMYLCATRQDLANYGYTFGSGTRLTVV.

This chain uses TRBV9 with TRBJ2-2, with a tentative D call TRBD2 (5 bases). This CDR3 comprises 15 residues. V shed 4 bases and J shed 2 bases, with 12 bases lying between them. CDR1 SGDLS and CDR2 YYNGEE come from the germline V gene. CDR3 in amino acids: CASSFREPNTGELFF. CDR3 sequence (DNA): TGTGCCAGCAGCTTCCGGGAACCAAACACCGGGGAGCTGTTTTTT.

CDR3 amino acids: CASSGSWTSYNYGYTF. The CDR3 DNA reads as TGTGCCAGCAGTGGCTCCTGGACTAGCTACAACTATGGCTACACCTTC. This sequence joins TRBV6-1 and TRBJ1-2; D not certain. The V end was cut by 4 bases, the J end by 2 bases, with 17 bases between. Germline CDR1 and CDR2: MNHNS and SASEGT. The CDR3 sequence is 16 residues long.

The chain couples TRBV5-1 to TRBJ2-7, with D possibly being TRBD2 (6 bases). Germline CDR1 reads SGHRS; CDR2 reads YFSETQ. V lost 4 bases and J lost 0, with 17 bases in between. This CDR3 spans 16 amino acids. The CDR3 sequence is CASSRGADYLSYEQYF. The DNA of the CDR3 is TGCGCCAGCAGCCGAGGGGCGGACTACCTCTCCTACGAGCAGTACTTC.

V gene TRBV19 combines with J gene TRBJ2-1; D tentatively reads TRBD1 or TRBD2 (5 bases each). Trimming took 2 bases from V and 5 from J, leaving 19 bases between them. The CDR3 runs 17 residues. In germline, CDR1 is LNHDA, CDR2 SQIVND (reference sequence). The DNA for the CDR3 is TGTGCCAGTAGTATATGGTTCGTCAGGGAGTCCCACAATGAGCAGTTCTTC. Translation gives CASSIWFVRESHNEQFF. The complete variable domain, with remaining parts taken from reference TRBV19 and TRBJ2-1, reads DGGITQSPKYLFRKEGQNVTLSCEQNLNHDAMYWYRQDPGQGLRLIYYSQIVNDFQKGDIAEGYSVSREKKESFPLTVTSAQKNPTAFYLCASSIWFVRESHNEQFFGPGTRLTVL.

This clone was counted a few times. The rearrangement uses TRBV6-5 and TRBJ2-7; 7 bases line up with TRBD2. V was clipped by 2 bases and J by 0 bases; unmatched bases: 4. Germline CDR1 and CDR2: MNHEY and SVGAGI. The CDR3 has 15 amino acids. Written as DNA, the CDR3 is TGTGCCAGCAGTTACGTCGCGGGAGCCTCCTACGAGCAGTACTTC. Amino acid sequence: CASSYVAGASYEQYF.

The gene calls are TRBV19 and TRBJ1-1, with 11 bases matching TRBD1. V was clipped by 3 bases and J by 1 base; unmatched bases: 1. The CDR3 totals 15 residues. Germline CDR1 is LNHDA and CDR2 is SQIVND (reference sequence). CDR3 sequence: CASSMGTGGNTEAFF. CDR3 bases: TGTGCCAGTAGTATGGGGACAGGGGGGAACACTGAAGCTTTCTTT.

This chain links TRBV5-1 with TRBJ1-1, with D tentatively TRBD1 (6 bases). The CDR3 has 14 residues. V lost 0 bases, J lost 6 bases, and 12 bases lay in between. CDR1 and CDR2 from the germline V gene are SGHRS and YFSETQ. Here the CDR3 DNA reads TGCGCCAGCAGCTTGGGTGGGGGGCGATCTGAAGCTTTCTTT. This encodes CASSLGGGRSEAFF.

The chain combines TRBV28 with TRBJ1-5, with TRBD1 as a possible D gene (5 bases). Germline V gene lookup returns CDR1 MDHEN and CDR2 SYDVKM. There are 17 residues in the CDR3. With 5 bases removed from V and 4 bases from J, the gap between germline ends came to 21 bases. CDR3 DNA: TGTGCCAGCAGTCCCACTGGAAGTGGGGCGGGGAATCAGCCCCAGCATTTT. Encoded protein: CASSPTGSGAGNQPQHF. Full variable domain (remainder filled in from reference TRBV28 and TRBJ1-5): DVKVTQSSRYLVKRTGEKVFLECVQDMDHENMFWYRQDPGLGLRLIYFSYDVKMKEKGDIPEGYSVSREKKERFSLILESASTNQTSMYLCASSPTGSGAGNQPQHFGDGTRLSIL.

The sample holds one count of this clone. The CDR3 protein is CASSPRPRQRNNYGYTF. In DNA, the CDR3 is TGTGCCAGTAGTCCCCGGCCCCGGCAGAGGAATAACTATGGCTACACCTTC. The chain combines TRBV19 with TRBJ1-2, with unresolved D. The CDR3 has 17 amino acids. From germline, CDR1 is LNHDA and CDR2 SQIVND (reference sequence). The ends were cut back, 5 bases at V and 1 base at J, with 20 bases in the middle.

This clone was counted once. The V gene is TRBV6-6, the J gene TRBJ2-3, with D hard to call. The CDR3 covers 13 residues. CDR1 MNHNY and CDR2 SVGAGI come from the germline V gene (reference sequence). V was clipped by 9 bases and J by 0 bases, with 10 bases between them. CDR3 residues: CASLLPSTDTQYF. The DNA of the CDR3 is TGTGCCAGTCTTCTACCAAGCACAGATACGCAGTATTTT.

For this clone: Other nucleotide sequences in the sample specify the same CDR3. This rearrangement joins TRBV7-3 to TRBJ2-1; a possible D gene is TRBD2 (6 bases). The V end was cut by 5 bases, the J end by 0 bases, with 14 bases between. Looked up from germline, CDR1 is SGHTA and CDR2 is FQGTGA. The CDR3 is 16 amino acids. The CDR3 bases are TGTGCCAGCAGCCTAGGGCGGGGCAGCTCCTACAATGAGCAGTTCTTC. Protein: CASSLGRGSSYNEQFF.

This chain joins TRBV6-5 and TRBJ1-2, with D perhaps TRBD1 (5 bases). The CDR3 is 14 residues long. CDR1 is MNHEY, CDR2 SVGAGI, per germline. V lost 5 bases to trimming and J lost 4 bases, with 14 bases between them. CDR3 DNA sequence: TGTGCCAGCAGTCGAAGAACCGACAGCTATGGCTACACCTTC. This sequence encodes CASSRRTDSYGYTF.

The rearrangement uses TRBV5-1 and TRBJ2-5; 11 positions agree with TRBD1. The V segment lost 4 bases and the J segment 3 bases; nucleotides outside the gene matches: 2. Germline loops: CDR1 SGHRS, CDR2 YFSETQ. This CDR3 spans 14 amino acids. CDR3 residues: CASSMGQGEETQYF. CDR3 DNA: TGCGCCAGCAGCATGGGACAGGGGGAAGAGACCCAGTACTTC.

The rearrangement joins TRBV11-2 to TRBJ2-7, with D perhaps matching TRBD1 (5 bases). The CDR3 is made up of 15 amino acids. Germline CDR1 is SGHAT and CDR2 is FQNNGV. The V end was cut by 0 bases, the J end by 6 bases, with 15 bases between. CDR3 nucleotide sequence: TGTGCCAGCAGCTTAGAGCGGACACCAAGGAGCGAGCAGTACTTC. Protein: CASSLERTPRSEQYF.

The chain couples TRBV4-1 to TRBJ2-7; TRBD2 agrees at 8 bases. V was pared by 1 base and J by 2 bases, with 19 bases of the junction left unmatched. There are 20 residues in the CDR3. Germline CDR1 reads MGHRA; CDR2 reads YSYEKL. The CDR3 coding sequence is TGCGCCAGCAGCCAAGTGAAATTCGGGGGGGCGACGCCTGGGGCCTACGAGCAGTACTTC. This translates into CASSQVKFGGATPGAYEQYF.

The rearrangement joins TRBV5-1 to TRBJ1-1; the match to TRBD1 covers 8 bases. The CDR3 loop spans 16 amino acids. With V trimmed by 4 bases and J by 0 bases, 8 bases remained unmatched. Germline-derived CDR1 and CDR2 are SGHRS and YFSETQ. The CDR3 loop reads CASSGPGTGLNTEAFF. DNA of the CDR3: TGCGCCAGCAGCGGTCCCGGGACAGGACTGAACACTGAAGCTTTCTTT.

The chain has TRBV5-1 and TRBJ2-1, with a tentative D call TRBD1 (5 bases). Germline V gene sequence: CDR1 SGHRS, CDR2 YFSETQ. Deletions cut 4 bases from V and 2 bases from J, with 10 bases between. The CDR3 runs to 14 residues. The CDR3 is CASSVDTAYNEQFF. The CDR3 DNA is TGCGCCAGCAGCGTGGACACAGCCTACAATGAGCAGTTCTTC.